These 31 T cell receptor beta chains were sequenced from one sample in a study of a mutant IDH1 vaccine in newly diagnosed glioma. Time point noted: week 23, last vaccination. All doses held 300 ug of mutant IDH1 20-mer peptide, with topical imiquimod. No antigen is known for these receptors. The repertoire was sequenced with immunoSEQ multiplex PCR; TCRdb's copy has only in-frame clones and lacks some. The table shows around 85,000 clones, with 75% to 85% occurring only once. Sequenced here: PBMCs, sampled from a glioma patient whose treatment included an IDH1 peptide vaccine. These receptors were taken from a man younger than 40 with glioma. Some clones in this sample may be carry-over from other donors' samples.

The J gene is TRBJ1-2, the V gene TRBV7-9; TRBD1 aligns across 8 bases. Losses at the gene ends were 7 bases for V and 3 bases for J; bases not matched to a gene: 10. The length of the CDR3 is 15 residues. The germline V gene encodes CDR1 SEHNR and CDR2 FQNEAQ (reference sequence). The CDR3 region has the DNA TGTGCCAGCACCCTCTCGACAGGGGAGTACTATGGCTACACCTTC. It encodes CASTLSTGEYYGYTF.

The chain couples TRBV2 to TRBJ1-6; a possible D gene is TRBD1 (5 bases). The V end was cut by 3 bases, the J end by 6 bases, with 12 bases between. Per the germline V gene, CDR1 is SNHLY and CDR2 is FYNNEI. This CDR3 has 15 amino acids. CDR3 region: CASSEVRVLNSPLHF. Here the CDR3 DNA reads TGTGCCAGCAGTGAGGTCAGGGTCCTTAATTCACCCCTCCACTTT.

V is TRBV7-8 and J is TRBJ1-2, with 7 bases identical to TRBD1. Germline values: CDR1 SGHVS, CDR2 FQNEAQ. Trimming took 6 bases from V and 5 from J; bases not matched to a gene: 12. The CDR3 is 15 residues long. Here the CDR3 reads CASSSRGATIYGYTF. CDR3 coding DNA: TGTGCCAGCAGTTCCAGGGGGGCCACGATTTATGGCTACACCTTC.

In DNA, the CDR3 is TGTGCCAGCAGTTTGGACAGGACAACTGGAAACACCATATATTTT. Translation: CASSLDRTTGNTIYF. This chain links TRBV6-5 with TRBJ1-3, with 7 bases fitting TRBD1. The CDR3 is 15 amino acids. The germline V gene encodes CDR1 MNHEY and CDR2 SVGAGI. After removal of 4 bases from V and 2 bases from J, the junction contained 5 bases not matched to a gene.

The J gene is TRBJ2-3, the V gene TRBV6-1, with 10 bases that match TRBD2. Germline trimming cut 6 bases from V and 3 bases from J; bases unmatched to any gene: 6. Germline assignment: CDR1 MNHNS and CDR2 SASEGT. There are 15 residues in the CDR3. The CDR3 DNA reads as TGTGCCAGCAGCCTAGCGGGAGCTTCTACAGATACGCAGTATTTT. Translating it yields CASSLAGASTDTQYF.

V usage is TRBV25-1 and J usage is TRBJ2-2; TRBD1 might be the D (6 bases). V was trimmed by 4 bases and J by 7 bases, leaving 10 bases between them. CDR1 and CDR2 from the germline V gene are MGHDK and SYGVNS. This CDR3 region has 13 residues. Here the CDR3 DNA reads TGTGCCAGCAGTGGCAGGGGTAGCGGGGAGCTGTTTTTT. This encodes CASSGRGSGELFF.

The chain has TRBV30 and TRBJ2-3, with 7 bases lining up with TRBD2. CDR1 is GTSNPN and CDR2 is SVGIG in the germline V gene (reference sequence). With 4 bases clipped from V and 5 bases from J, the junction kept 9 bases outside the gene matches. This CDR3 comprises 14 residues. CDR3 in amino acids: CAWTWWGGRDTQYF. The DNA for the CDR3 is TGTGCCTGGACCTGGTGGGGAGGGAGAGATACGCAGTATTTT.

The rearrangement joins TRBV5-4 to TRBJ2-3; 8 bases are shared with TRBD2. Trimming took 1 base from V and 5 from J; bases not matched to a gene: 3. Germline V CDR1 and CDR2: SGHNT, YYREEE (reference sequence). The CDR3 totals 14 residues. The DNA of the CDR3 is TGTGCCAGCAGCTTGAGGCTAGCGGGAGATACGCAGTATTTT. Translating gives CASSLRLAGDTQYF.

In this sample, this clone turned up once. The chain joins TRBV28 to TRBJ1-1, with D uncertain. The CDR3 length is 13 residues. Germline V gene lookup returns CDR1 MDHEN and CDR2 SYDVKM. Trimming stripped 4 bases from V and 5 bases from J, with 11 bases between. The CDR3 loop reads CASSSPGPTEAFF. The CDR3, as DNA: TGTGCCAGCAGTTCCCCAGGCCCGACTGAAGCTTTCTTT.

The V and J genes are TRBV18 and TRBJ2-5; unclear D gene. Germline CDR1 and CDR2: KGHSH and LQKENI. This CDR3 spans 14 amino acids. Trimming took off 6 bases at V and 2 bases at J, with 13 bases between the two ends. The CDR3 DNA reads as TGTGCCAGCTCCCCCAGGCGCCTGCAAGAGACCCAGTACTTC. Its translation: CASSPRRLQETQYF.

The CDR3 loop reads CASSLDTDTQYF. DNA for the CDR3: TGCGCCAGCAGCCTGGACACAGATACGCAGTATTTT. The chain joins TRBV5-1 to TRBJ2-3; the D is unclear. Trimming pared 4 bases from V and 2 bases from J, leaving 5 bases between. This CDR3 spans 12 amino acids. Looked up from germline, CDR1 is SGHRS and CDR2 is YFSETQ.

The V and J genes are TRBV4-2 and TRBJ2-7, with D perhaps TRBD2 (6 bases). The germline gives CDR1 LGHNA, CDR2 YNFKEQ. This CDR3 comprises 14 residues. V was pared by 8 bases and J by 3 bases, with 17 bases between. The CDR3 bases are TGTGCCAGCCAGCCCATAGGCGGGGACTACGAGCAGTACTTC. This sequence encodes CASQPIGGDYEQYF.

This sequence joins TRBV11-3 and TRBJ2-2; 7 positions match TRBD2. V lost 1 base and J lost 6; bases outside the gene matches: 8. This CDR3 region has 16 residues. Germline-derived CDR1 and CDR2 are SGHNT and YENEEA. CDR3 sequence (DNA): TGTGCCAGCAGCTTAGCAGGGACTACATCGCCCGGGGAGCTGTTTTTT. Its protein is CASSLAGTTSPGELFF.

The chain is built from TRBV7-8 and TRBJ1-2; D is possibly TRBD1 (6 bases). V was trimmed by 4 bases and J by 0 bases, leaving 18 bases between them. Germline lookup yields CDR1 SGHVS and CDR2 FQNEAQ. The CDR3 is 17 amino acids. For the CDR3, the DNA is TGTGCCAGCAGCTCTCCAACCCTCAGGGGAGCTAACTATGGCTACACCTTC. Translated, it gives CASSSPTLRGANYGYTF. Based on the CDR3 plus reference TRBV7-8 and TRBJ1-2, the full variable domain is GAGVSQSPRYKVAKRGQDVALRCDPISGHVSLFWYQQALGQGPEFLTYFQNEAQLDKSGLPSDRFFAERPEGSVSTLKIQRTQQEDSAVYLCASSSPTLRGANYGYTFGSGTRLTVV.

Comment on this clone: One end of the junction does not line up with germline, which may come from a read error. The CDR3 sequence is CASSYLLYSEQFF. The CDR3 nucleotides read TGTGCCAGCAGTTACTTGCTCTACAGTGAGCAGTTCTTC. The rearrangement uses TRBV6-5 and TRBJ2-1; D gene uncertain. Germline V gives CDR1 MNHEY, CDR2 SVGAGI. The CDR3 runs to 13 residues.

The J gene is TRBJ1-5, the V gene TRBV30; 9 bases match TRBD1. V dropped 3 bases and J dropped 7; count of bases not matched to a gene: 16. CDR3 length equals 17 residues. Germline CDR1 and CDR2: GTSNPN and SVGIG (reference sequence). CDR3: CAWRSALGTGSRQPQHF. CDR3 sequence (DNA): TGTGCCTGGAGAAGTGCGTTGGGGACAGGGTCAAGGCAGCCCCAGCATTTT.

V is TRBV4-2 and J is TRBJ2-1; 10 positions match TRBD2. Germline loops: CDR1 LGHNA, CDR2 YNFKEQ. The CDR3 length is 17 residues. The J segment lost 2 bases and the V segment lost 0 bases, leaving 4 bases of the junction unmatched. For the CDR3, the DNA is TGTGCCAGCAGCCAAGAATCCCTAGCGGGGGCCTACAATGAGCAGTTCTTC. Its translation is CASSQESLAGAYNEQFF.

CDR3 sequence: CASSPTGGLYWKQYF. CDR3 DNA sequence: TGTGCCAGCAGCCCGACAGGGGGGTTGTATTGGAAGCAGTACTTC. The chain joins TRBV7-9 to TRBJ2-7, with 9 bases fitting TRBD1. The V segment lost 5 bases and the J segment 8 bases; nucleotides outside the gene matches: 13. The V gene's germline CDR1 is SEHNR and CDR2 FQNEAQ (reference sequence). The CDR3 totals 15 residues.

The chain combines TRBV28 with TRBJ2-5; the D is unclear. Germline loops: CDR1 MDHEN, CDR2 SYDVKM. This CDR3 contains 13 residues. V shed 3 bases and J shed 8 bases, with 13 bases lying between them. CDR3 bases: TGTGCCAGCAGTTTTCGACGGTGGGATACCCAGTACTTC. Protein: CASSFRRWDTQYF. Using reference TRBV28 and TRBJ2-5 for the parts outside the CDR3, the full variable domain is DVKVTQSSRYLVKRTGEKVFLECVQDMDHENMFWYRQDPGLGLRLIYFSYDVKMKEKGDIPEGYSVSREKKERFSLILESASTNQTSMYLCASSFRRWDTQYFGPGTRLLVL.

The V call is TRBV12-5, the J call TRBJ1-2; no reliable D call. CDR1 and CDR2 from the germline V gene are LGHNT and FRNRAP. With 6 bases removed from V and 6 bases from J, the gap between germline ends came to 20 bases. CDR3 size: 15 residues. DNA of the CDR3: TGTGCTAGTGGCCCGAGGGAAGGCGGAGAGGATGGCTACACCTTC. Its protein product is CASGPREGGEDGYTF.

This clone was seen only a few times. This chain links TRBV11-2 with TRBJ2-3, with a possible D match to TRBD2 (5 bases). CDR1 is SGHAT and CDR2 is FQNNGV in the germline V gene. The CDR3 totals 16 residues. V lost 5 bases, J lost 3 bases, and 18 bases lay in between. The CDR3 here is CASSPEVGRITDTQYF. DNA of the CDR3: TGTGCCAGCAGCCCGGAGGTGGGCCGAATTACAGATACGCAGTATTTT. Full variable domain (remainder filled in from reference TRBV11-2 and TRBJ2-3): EAGVAQSPRYKIIEKRQSVAFWCNPISGHATLYWYQQILGQGPKLLIQFQNNGVVDDSQLPKDRFSAERLKGVDSTLKIQPAKLEDSAVYLCASSPEVGRITDTQYFGPGTRLTVL.

CDR3 bases: TGCGCCAGCAGACCAGCGGGGGCCCCTCGGGATGAGCAGTTCTTC. As protein: CASRPAGAPRDEQFF. This chain links TRBV23-1 with TRBJ2-1; the match to TRBD2 covers 8 bases. TRBV23-1 is designated an ORF whose function remains uncertain. The CDR3 sequence is 15 residues long. V lost 6 bases, J lost 8 bases, and 12 bases stayed unmatched.

The chain employs TRBV11-2 and TRBJ1-5; D gene unclear. Germline V gives CDR1 SGHAT, CDR2 FQNNGV. The CDR3 has 14 residues. With 2 bases removed from V and 9 bases from J, the gap between germline ends came to 14 bases. CDR3 sequence: CASSLNVGSGPQHF. The CDR3 nucleotides read TGTGCCAGCAGCTTAAACGTCGGCTCGGGGCCCCAGCATTTT.

J is TRBJ2-7 and V is TRBV5-1; 9 bases are shared with TRBD2. Losses at the gene ends were 0 bases for V and 7 bases for J; bases not matched to a gene: 8. This CDR3 spans 15 amino acids. Germline V gene data show CDR1 as SGHRS and CDR2 as YFSETQ. The CDR3 loop is CASSLEASGTEEQYF. CDR3 coding DNA: TGCGCCAGCAGCTTGGAGGCTAGCGGGACGGAGGAGCAGTACTTC.

The chain has TRBV18 and TRBJ2-3, with D maybe TRBD2 (6 bases). The length of the CDR3 is 15 residues. The germline V gene has CDR1 KGHSH and CDR2 LQKENI. Trimming took off 3 bases at V and 2 bases at J, with 12 bases between the two ends. The CDR3 sequence is CASSPSGLNTDTQYF. DNA of the CDR3: TGTGCCAGCTCACCGAGCGGGCTGAACACAGATACGCAGTATTTT. Using reference TRBV18 and TRBJ2-3 for the parts outside the CDR3, the full variable domain is NAGVMQNPRHLVRRRGQEARLRCSPMKGHSHVYWYRQLPEEGLKFMVYLQKENIIDESGMPKERFSAEFPKEGPSILRIQQVVRGDSAAYFCASSPSGLNTDTQYFGPGTRLTVL.

This clone occurred once. Mismatch with germline at one junction end may stem from a read error. Within the sample, other DNA sequences also encode this same CDR3. The chain joins TRBV5-5 to TRBJ2-6; tentative D call: TRBD1 (5 bases). This CDR3 is built from 17 residues. Germline V gene data show CDR1 as SGHKS and CDR2 as YYEKEE (reference sequence). The CDR3 protein is CASSPQQVNSGANVLTF. CDR3 coding DNA: TGTGCCAGCAGCCCTCAACAGGTAAACTCTGGGGCCAACGTCCTGACCTTC.

A single count supports this clone. V and J are TRBV6-1 and TRBJ1-5; TRBD1 matches at 9 bases. The CDR3 runs 14 residues. From germline, CDR1 is MNHNS and CDR2 SASEGT. V dropped 4 bases and J dropped 6; count of bases not matched to a gene: 4. The CDR3 loop reads CASSVYRGRQPQHF. As DNA, the CDR3 is TGTGCCAGCAGTGTGTACAGGGGGCGTCAGCCCCAGCATTTT.

This clone was observed once. V gene TRBV7-2 combines with J gene TRBJ2-7; 8 bases fit TRBD2. The V segment lost 6 bases and the J segment 0 bases; nucleotides outside the gene matches: 7. The CDR3 totals 15 residues. CDR1 and CDR2 (germline): SGHTA, FQGNSA. For the CDR3, the DNA is TGTGCCAGCAGTCTTACGGGGGGGAGCTCCTACGAGCAGTACTTC. It encodes CASSLTGGSSYEQYF.

The rearrangement links TRBV7-8 to TRBJ1-2; the D gene is possibly TRBD1 (6 bases). Trimming pared 1 base from V and 8 bases from J, leaving 14 bases between. The CDR3 extends over 14 amino acids. In germline, CDR1 is SGHVS, CDR2 FQNEAQ. CDR3 nucleotides: TGTGCCAGCAGCTTAGTCGCGGGGGCGGGAGGCTACACCTTC. This sequence encodes CASSLVAGAGGYTF.

This clone was counted once. This chain uses TRBV5-1 with TRBJ1-3; D gene uncertain. Between the trimmed V and J ends, which lost 1 base and 0 bases, there was a span of 11 bases. The CDR3 is made up of 16 amino acids. Germline CDR1 is SGHRS and CDR2 is YFSETQ. In DNA form, the CDR3 reads TGCGCCAGCAGCTTGATACAGATCACCTCTGGAAACACCATATATTTT. Its translation: CASSLIQITSGNTIYF.

The V call is TRBV28, the J call TRBJ1-4; D ambiguous. The CDR3 has 15 amino acids. Trimming shortened V by 8 bases and J by 0 bases, and 13 bases separated the two germline ends. Germline V gene sequence: CDR1 MDHEN, CDR2 SYDVKM. CDR3 amino acids: CASEGPPATNEKLFF. The CDR3 DNA reads as TGTGCCAGCGAGGGTCCCCCCGCAACTAATGAAAAACTGTTTTTT.